The clone carrying this T cell receptor (beta chain) was counted between two and nine times. This specimen belongs to a study of regulatory T cells in long-lasting Graves disease. The CDR3 covers 14 residues. V gave up 3 bases and J gave up 7 bases, with 12 bases separating them. The germline V gene encodes CDR1 SGHVS and CDR2 FQNEAQ. Time point noted: newly diagnosed GD, antithyroid drugs for less than 3 months. Researchers made the TCR library from RNA that was extracted from PBMCs. The patients included were those that came from an endocrinology department in Xi'an, China. The authors built TCR beta libraries using iRepertoire HTBI primers and Arm-PCR of CDR3 regions. A single record per CDR3 protein comes from TCRdb applying MiXCR to the multiplex PCR reads. The table lists roughly 420,000 distinct CDR3 sequences, around 15% of them singletons. The sample was also linked to a second study, of T cells in Graves' hyperthyroidism and ophthalmopathy. That work contributes: Most clonotypes expanded in thyroid above 0.001 were likewise present in blood.

J is TRBJ2-2 and V is TRBV7-8; TRBD2 is a possible D gene (6 bases). The sequence was collected from a woman under 30 with Graves disease. Material: peripheral blood mononuclear cells (PBMCs), obtained at new diagnosis, from a patient treated with antithyroid drugs. The CDR3 sequence: CASSFLMGGGELFF. The CDR3 DNA sequence: TGTGCCAGCAGCTTCCTAATGGGGGGCGGGGAGCTGTTTTTT.